These 17 T cell receptor beta chains were sequenced from one sample in a study of cytomegalovirus exposure and HLA in healthy donors. The PCR made use of 60 Vbeta and 13 Jbeta primers. TCRdb keeps only in-frame clones here, not all; method: immunoSEQ multiplex PCR. The sample lists about 180,000 clones; less than 85% were seen once. The sequencing input was PBMCs. These receptor sequences come from a man aged 35 to 55 in good health and CMV-seronegative.

This clone was detected only a few times. Other DNA sequences within the sample encode an identical CDR3. The V and J genes are TRBV2 and TRBJ2-5, with 8 bases fitting TRBD2. The CDR3 is made up of 11 amino acids. After removal of 8 bases from V and 4 bases from J, the junction contained 0 bases not matched to a gene. From germline, CDR1 is SNHLY and CDR2 FYNNEI. CDR3 in DNA: TGTGCCAGCCGGGGGGGAGAGACCCAGTACTTC. Its translation is CASRGGETQYF.

The V call is TRBV7-6, the J call TRBJ2-1, with 12 bases matching TRBD2. The germline CDR1 and CDR2 sequences are SGHVS and FNYEAQ. The length of the CDR3 is 17 residues. V trimming: 2 bases; J trimming: 5 bases; junction bases outside the gene matches: 7. The CDR3 DNA sequence: TGTGCCAGCAGCTTAACTAGCGGGGGGCTAGGCCACAATGAGCAGTTCTTC. It encodes CASSLTSGGLGHNEQFF.

Here the CDR3 DNA reads TGTGCCAGCAGCTCCGGGACAGGGGGCCACGAGCAGTACTTC. Translating it yields CASSSGTGGHEQYF. V gene TRBV27 combines with J gene TRBJ2-7, with TRBD1 matching 12 bases. The length of the CDR3 is 14 residues. CDR1 MNHEY and CDR2 SMNVEV come from the germline V gene (reference sequence). J was trimmed by 5 bases and V by 6 bases; bases with no gene match: 5.

J is TRBJ2-3 and V is TRBV5-1, with a possible D match to TRBD1 (6 bases). Germline loops: CDR1 SGHRS, CDR2 YFSETQ. Trimming removed 2 bases at V and 2 bases at J, with 12 bases between. CDR3 length: 15 amino acids. The DNA of the CDR3 is TGCGCCAGCAGCTTCTTAGGACAGCACACAGATACGCAGTATTTT. Translating gives CASSFLGQHTDTQYF.

V and J are TRBV6-5 and TRBJ2-7; D gene unclear. Germline CDR1 and CDR2: MNHEY and SVGAGI. The CDR3 length is 14 residues. V was shortened by 2 bases and J by 2 bases, with 10 bases between the two germline ends. The chain's CDR3 is CASSYRHATYEQYF. In DNA, the CDR3 is TGTGCCAGCAGTTACAGACACGCCACCTACGAGCAGTACTTC.

The sample holds a few counts of this clone. This chain joins TRBV19 and TRBJ1-2; D may be TRBD1 (5 bases). Trimming took 2 bases from V and 4 from J, leaving 17 bases between them. The germline V gene has CDR1 LNHDA and CDR2 SQIVND (reference sequence). This CDR3 region has 16 residues. CDR3 region: CASSIPGSGAFYGYTF. DNA for the CDR3: TGTGCCAGTAGTATACCCGGCAGTGGGGCCTTCTATGGCTACACCTTC.

The rearrangement uses TRBV13 and TRBJ2-5, with D unresolved. The CDR3 runs 16 residues. Germline loops: CDR1 PRHDT, CDR2 FYEKMQ (reference sequence). The V end was cut by 0 bases, the J end by 5 bases, with 16 bases between. CDR3 coding DNA: TGTGCCAGCAGCTTAGGCCTGGTCGAGGTGCGGGAGACCCAGTACTTC. Its protein is CASSLGLVEVRETQYF. The full variable domain, with the rest looked up from reference TRBV13 and TRBJ2-5, is AAGVIQSPRHLIKEKRETATLKCYPIPRHDTVYWYQQGPGQDPQFLISFYEKMQSDKGSIPDRFSAQQFSDYHSELNMSSLELGDSALYFCASSLGLVEVRETQYFGPGTRLLVL.

A word on this clone: Its ends do not fully match the called genes, so a read error is possible. The rearrangement uses TRBV29-1 and TRBJ1-1; D call uncertain. Germline-derived CDR1 and CDR2 are SQVTM and ANQGSEA. The CDR3 totals 12 residues. This CDR3 is CSGEGGDTEAFF. DNA for the CDR3: TGCAGCGGTGAAGGCGGGGACACTGAAGCTTTCTTT.

The J gene is TRBJ1-5, the V gene TRBV27; D remains unclear. Trimming removed 6 bases from V and 0 bases from J, with 21 bases in between. In germline, CDR1 is MNHEY, CDR2 SMNVEV (reference sequence). The CDR3 runs 18 residues. CDR3 coding DNA: TGTGCCAGCAGCTCCCGCGGGCCCCACGGGTATAGCAATCAGCCCCAGCATTTT. This gives the protein CASSSRGPHGYSNQPQHF.

The chain links TRBV5-1 to TRBJ1-1; D unclear. Trimming left V 0 bases short and J 3 bases short, with 6 bases between. Looked up from germline, CDR1 is SGHRS and CDR2 is YFSETQ. The CDR3 spans 13 residues. The DNA for the CDR3 is TGCGCCAGCAGCTTGGGAGCATACACTGAAGCTTTCTTT. Encoded protein: CASSLGAYTEAFF.

The chain couples TRBV5-1 to TRBJ2-1; a weak D match, TRBD2 (6 bases). Germline V lookup: CDR1 SGHRS, CDR2 YFSETQ. The CDR3 has 13 amino acids. Trimming removed 2 bases from V and 9 bases from J, with 12 bases in between. The CDR3 protein is CASSFSAGSEQFF. In nucleotides, the CDR3 is TGCGCCAGCAGCTTTTCCGCCGGGAGTGAGCAGTTCTTC.

The chain couples TRBV30 to TRBJ2-3, with TRBD1 matching over 8 bases. The CDR3 extends over 15 amino acids. The J segment lost 4 bases and the V segment lost 0 bases, leaving 6 bases of the junction unmatched. CDR1 is GTSNPN, CDR2 SVGIG, per germline (reference sequence). The CDR3: CAWSVRQGAADTQYF. The CDR3 DNA reads TGTGCCTGGAGTGTTAGGCAGGGGGCCGCAGATACGCAGTATTTT.

The gene calls are TRBV7-2 and TRBJ2-6; D call uncertain. The CDR3 runs 17 residues. In germline, CDR1 is SGHTA, CDR2 FQGNSA. The V gene lost 2 bases and the J gene lost 0 bases, with 11 bases spanning the gap. In nucleotides, the CDR3 is TGTGCCAGCAGCTTACGGTCAACCCTCTCTGGGGCCAACGTCCTGACTTTC. This codes for CASSLRSTLSGANVLTF. Complete variable domain (other parts from reference TRBV7-2 and TRBJ2-6): GAGVSQSPSNKVTEKGKDVELRCDPISGHTALYWYRQSLGQGLEFLIYFQGNSAPDKSGLPSDRFSAERTGGSVSTLTIQRTQQEDSAVYLCASSLRSTLSGANVLTFGAGSRLTVL.

This clone has only a few counts. This chain uses TRBV18 with TRBJ2-2; tentative D call: TRBD2 (5 bases). CDR3 length: 15 amino acids. From germline, CDR1 is KGHSH and CDR2 LQKENI. Trimming took off 3 bases at V and 7 bases at J, with 15 bases between the two ends. The CDR3 DNA reads as TGTGCCAGCTCACCGATTCAAGGGAGAGACGGGGAGCTGTTTTTT. It translates to CASSPIQGRDGELFF.

V gene TRBV7-9 combines with J gene TRBJ2-2; TRBD1 aligns across 8 bases. The V gene's germline CDR1 is SEHNR and CDR2 FQNEAQ (reference sequence). Losses at the gene ends were 3 bases for V and 7 bases for J; bases not matched to a gene: 7. The CDR3 spans 15 residues. The CDR3 spells CASSFETGGHGELFF. The CDR3 bases are TGTGCCAGCAGCTTCGAAACAGGGGGTCACGGGGAGCTGTTTTTT.

The rearrangement uses TRBV30 and TRBJ1-5; TRBD1 matches at 8 bases. V gave up 0 bases and J gave up 3 bases; unmatched junction bases: 4. Germline V gives CDR1 GTSNPN, CDR2 SVGIG (reference sequence). This CDR3 is 15 amino acids long. CDR3 loop: CAWSVRRGPNQPQHF. CDR3 nucleotide sequence: TGTGCCTGGAGTGTACGCAGGGGGCCCAATCAGCCCCAGCATTTT.

The rearrangement joins TRBV12-2 to TRBJ1-2; the table's TRBD1 call for D was not verified on the DNA. TRBV12-2 is a pseudogene. The CDR3 is 15 residues long. The CDR3 DNA sequence: TGTGCAAGTCGCTCCGTGTTACAGGGCTTTCAGGGCTACACCTTC. Translation gives CASRSVLQGFQGYTF.